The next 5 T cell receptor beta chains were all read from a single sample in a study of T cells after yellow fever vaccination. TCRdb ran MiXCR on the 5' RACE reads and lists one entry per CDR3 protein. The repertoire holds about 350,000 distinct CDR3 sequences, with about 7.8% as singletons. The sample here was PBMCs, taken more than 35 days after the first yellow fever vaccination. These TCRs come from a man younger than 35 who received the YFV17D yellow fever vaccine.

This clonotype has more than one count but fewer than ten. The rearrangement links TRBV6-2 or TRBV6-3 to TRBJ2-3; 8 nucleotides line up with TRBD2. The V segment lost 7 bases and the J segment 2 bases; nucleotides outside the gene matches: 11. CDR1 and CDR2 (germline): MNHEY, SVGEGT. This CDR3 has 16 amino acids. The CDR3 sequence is CASNRGTAGVTDTQYF. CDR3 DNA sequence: TGTGCCAGCAATCGGGGTACAGCGGGGGTCACAGATACGCAGTATTTT.

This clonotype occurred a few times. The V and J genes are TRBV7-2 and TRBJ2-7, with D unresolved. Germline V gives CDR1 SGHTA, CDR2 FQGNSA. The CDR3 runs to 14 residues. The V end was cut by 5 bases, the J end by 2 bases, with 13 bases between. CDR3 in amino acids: CASSDRRDTYEQYV. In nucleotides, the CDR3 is TGTGCCAGCAGCGACCGGCGAGATACCTACGAGCAGTACGTC.

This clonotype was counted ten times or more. Written as DNA, the CDR3 is TGCGCCAGCAGCGACGGGGGACTCATTGAAGTAGGCGAGCAGTACTTC. Its protein is CASSDGGLIEVGEQYF. The rearrangement links TRBV5-1 to TRBJ2-7; D is possibly TRBD2 (6 bases). CDR3 length: 16 residues. Trimming left V 4 bases short and J 6 bases short, with 23 bases between. CDR1 and CDR2 (germline): SGHRS, YFSETQ.

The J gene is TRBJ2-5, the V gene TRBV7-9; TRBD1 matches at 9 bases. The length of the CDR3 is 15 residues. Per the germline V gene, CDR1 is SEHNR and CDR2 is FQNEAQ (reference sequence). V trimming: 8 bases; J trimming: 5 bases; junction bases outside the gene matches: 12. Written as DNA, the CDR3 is TGTGCCAGCGAGCGGGGACAGGGACTCTCGGAGACCCAGTACTTC. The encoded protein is CASERGQGLSETQYF.

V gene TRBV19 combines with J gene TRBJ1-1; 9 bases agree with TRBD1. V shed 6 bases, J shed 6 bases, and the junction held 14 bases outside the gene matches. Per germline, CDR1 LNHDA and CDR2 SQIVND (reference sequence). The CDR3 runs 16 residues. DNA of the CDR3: TGTGCCAGTAGGGACAGGGGTTATTTCCCCTCTGCTGAAGCTTTCTTT. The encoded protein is CASRDRGYFPSAEAFF. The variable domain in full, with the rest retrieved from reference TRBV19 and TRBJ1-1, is DGGITQSPKYLFRKEGQNVTLSCEQNLNHDAMYWYRQDPGQGLRLIYYSQIVNDFQKGDIAEGYSVSREKKESFPLTVTSAQKNPTAFYLCASRDRGYFPSAEAFFGQGTRLTVV.